This TCR beta chain emerged from a study of T cell responses to AZD1222 COVID-19 vaccine. General study findings and limits: Baseline seropositivity characterized only 5 or 6 AZD1222 recipients.

The V and J ends lost 4 bases and 7 bases, in that order; junction bases with no gene match: 15. CDR1 SGHRS and CDR2 YFSETQ come from the germline V gene. CDR3 size: 16 residues. Concerning this clone itself: No antigen is known for it.

Data came from immunoSEQ multiplex PCR; TCRdb stores just in-frame clones and leaves some out. Of roughly 140,000 clones in the sample, roughly 92% are singletons; the top ten hold approximately 1.5%. The chain is built from TRBV5-1 and TRBJ1-2; 8 bases match TRBD1. Sequences were derived from peripheral blood, sampled on day 0 of AZD1222 vaccination. This receptor was obtained from an adult in good health. The CDR3 sequence: CASSLSRTGLLSGYTF. In DNA form, the CDR3 reads TGCGCCAGCAGCCTTTCGCGGACAGGGCTGCTTTCTGGCTACACCTTC.